The present T cell receptor beta chain was sequenced within a study of blood T cell repertoires in COVID-19. Study information: The origin of the acute and convalescent COVID-19 samples was the United States, Italy and Spain.

Trimming removed 6 bases at V and 6 bases at J, with 18 bases between. The germline CDR1 and CDR2 sequences are MNHNY and SVGAGI (reference sequence). The CDR3 totals 14 residues. Original data processing: Scientists estimated how many nucleated cells there were by amplifying reference gene primers. Libraries were prepared by immunoSEQ multiplex PCR; TCRdb keeps only in-frame clonotypes and omits some of them. V and J calls plus clone size are reproduced from that table; the DNA served to infer D and trimming. Of some 70,000 clones listed, approximately 82% are singletons. The TCR originated in a man aged 50-59 years with active COVID-19. The chain couples TRBV6-6 to TRBJ2-7; perhaps TRBD1 as D (6 bases). Sequencing was performed on peripheral blood. CDR3 DNA sequence: TGTGCCAGCAGATCGACAGGTGGGGCGGGCGAGCAGTACTTC. Its translation: CASRSTGGAGEQYF.